These T cell receptor beta chains were read from a single sample in a study of identical twins. TCRdb analysed the 5' RACE reads with MiXCR anew, one entry per CDR3 protein. The sample contains 400,000 to 600,000 distinct CDR3 sequences, about 20% of which appear only once. This same sample was also part of a study on yellow fever vaccine responses in identical twins.

The source material was CD4+ T cells sorted from blood. All receptors come from a young woman in good health. Each CDR3 is given with its conserved first and last residue. D genes are given only for firm matches. Size is stated for part of the rows, as once, few or many counts, or as a class when the clone is expanded.

d_gene	v_gene	j_gene	abundance	CDR3aa	CDR3nt
-	TRBV24-1	TRBJ2-5	few	CATSDPGLETQYF	TGTGCCACCAGTGATCCAGGGTTAGAGACCCAGTACTTC
-	TRBV11-2	TRBJ2-3	-	CASSLLWGATDTQYF	TGTGCCAGCAGCTTATTATGGGGGGCCACAGATACGCAGTATTTT
TRBD1	TRBV2	TRBJ2-2	-	CATFSGTGGFANTGELFF	TGTGCCACATTCTCCGGGACAGGGGGGTTCGCGAACACCGGGGAGCTGTTTTTT
-	TRBV11-3	TRBJ1-2	-	CASSLDEAGNYGYTF	TGTGCCAGCAGCCTGGACGAGGCAGGGAACTATGGCTACACCTTC
TRBD2	TRBV5-1	TRBJ2-1	few	CASSGEGLEYNEQFF	TGCGCCAGCAGCGGCGAGGGACTAGAGTACAATGAGCAGTTCTTC
TRBD1	TRBV5-6	TRBJ2-1	-	CASSLGGTGGFRSYNEQFF	TGTGCCAGCAGCTTGGGCGGGACAGGGGGCTTTCGCTCCTACAATGAGCAGTTCTTC
TRBD1	TRBV12-3/TRBV12-4	TRBJ1-2	few	CASSFWDRAGYTF	TGTGCCAGCAGTTTCTGGGACAGGGCTGGCTACACCTTC
-	TRBV7-6	TRBJ1-6	-	CASSPSSGLTSPLHF	TGTGCCAGCAGTCCATCCTCGGGGTTAACATCACCCCTCCACTTT
-	TRBV7-3	TRBJ2-1	-	CASSSVAGTHYEQFF	TGTGCCAGCAGCAGTGTGGCGGGAACCCACTATGAGCAGTTCTTC
TRBD1	TRBV7-9	TRBJ1-2	few	CASSLTGGDYGYTF	TGTGCCAGCAGCTTAACAGGGGGCGACTATGGCTACACCTTC
TRBD1	TRBV27	TRBJ1-2	-	CASRDPGQGRYGYTF	TGTGCCAGCAGGGATCCGGGACAGGGGCGCTATGGCTACACCTTC
TRBD2	TRBV3-1	TRBJ2-1	-	CASSLHPPQGLAGEESYNEQFF	TGTGCCAGCAGCCTCCATCCCCCTCAAGGGCTAGCGGGGGAGGAGTCCTACAATGAGCAGTTCTTC
TRBD1	TRBV15	TRBJ2-5	-	CATKRRQGSQETQYF	TGTGCCACCAAAAGAAGACAGGGAAGCCAAGAGACCCAGTACTTC
-	TRBV12-3/TRBV12-4	TRBJ1-2	few	CASSLEGEYGYTF	TGTGCCAGCAGTTTAGAGGGCGAATATGGCTACACCTTC
-	TRBV5-1	TRBJ1-2	few	CASSLARSDYGYTF	TGCGCCAGCAGCTTGGCCAGAAGTGACTATGGCTACACCTTC
TRBD1	TRBV15	TRBJ2-3	-	CATSRQGASTDTQYF	TGTGCCACCAGCAGACAGGGGGCCTCGACAGATACGCAGTATTTT
TRBD2	TRBV9	TRBJ2-1	-	CASSPRVAGVWVNEQFF	TGTGCCAGCAGCCCAAGGGTGGCGGGAGTTTGGGTAAATGAGCAGTTCTTC
TRBD2	TRBV3-1	TRBJ2-5	few	CASSPRTSGSIETQYF	TGTGCCAGCAGCCCCCGGACTAGCGGGAGTATAGAGACCCAGTACTTC
TRBD1	TRBV6-1	TRBJ1-1	-	CATADRGYTEAFF	TGTGCCACCGCGGACAGGGGTTACACTGAAGCTTTCTTT
-	TRBV5-6	TRBJ2-5	-	CASSFPRHGETQYF	TGTGCCAGCAGCTTTCCAAGACATGGGGAGACCCAGTACTTC
TRBD1	TRBV12-3/TRBV12-4	TRBJ1-2	-	CASSTGVGGYTF	TGTGCCAGCAGTACAGGGGTCGGTGGCTACACCTTC
TRBD1	TRBV12-3/TRBV12-4	TRBJ1-2	few	CASSSQGALNYGYTF	TGTGCCAGCAGCTCCCAGGGGGCTCTCAACTATGGCTACACCTTC
TRBD2	TRBV10-3	TRBJ2-1	few	CAISGGGYNEQFF	TGTGCCATCAGTGGCGGGGGATACAATGAGCAGTTCTTC
TRBD2	TRBV5-1	TRBJ2-3	few	CASSLGSGGGSDTQYF	TGCGCCAGCAGCTTGGGATCGGGAGGCGGCTCAGATACGCAGTATTTT
-	TRBV7-8	TRBJ2-2	-	CASSLWGPSRETGELFF	TGTGCCAGCAGCTTATGGGGGCCTAGTCGGGAGACCGGGGAGCTGTTTTTT
-	TRBV10-3	TRBJ1-1	few	CAISTDSWTEAFF	TGTGCCATCAGTACGGACAGTTGGACTGAAGCTTTCTTT
TRBD1	TRBV24-1	TRBJ2-2	few	CATRGQGETGELFF	TGTGCCACCAGAGGACAGGGGGAGACCGGGGAGCTGTTTTTT